Each of the 15 T cell receptor beta chains below was sequenced from the same sample in a study of shared clonotypes between healthy human individuals. Sequenced by immunoSEQ multiplex PCR; TCRdb stores in-frame clones only, minus some. Of roughly 2,500,000 clones in the sample, roughly 93% were seen once. The sequencing sample was made of naive CD4+ T cells from PBMCs. As to subset: CD45RA+ positively selected. Every receptor here comes from a man between 18 and 35 years old in good health. Some clones in this sample may be carry-over from other donors' samples.

The chain has TRBV14 and TRBJ1-2, with 9 bases matching TRBD1. The CDR3 runs to 15 residues. V lost 8 bases and J lost 7; bases outside the gene matches: 14. Germline CDR1 is SGHDN and CDR2 is FVKESK. The DNA of the CDR3 is TGTGCCAGCGGATACCGGGACAGGGAGTATAGTGGCTACACCTTC. Protein: CASGYRDREYSGYTF.

V gene TRBV4-3 combines with J gene TRBJ2-7; 7 nucleotides align to TRBD2. V lost 5 bases, J lost 5 bases, and 15 bases stayed unmatched. Germline CDR1 and CDR2: LGHNA and YSLEER. CDR3 length equals 16 residues. CDR3 sequence reads: CASSDGLGGYSNEQYF. The CDR3 DNA reads as TGCGCCAGCAGCGACGGCCTGGGGGGGTATTCCAACGAGCAGTACTTC.

Details on this clone: The sample has other DNA sequences that encode this CDR3 too. The chain uses TRBV6-6 and TRBJ2-3; D remains unclear. CDR1 is MNHNY and CDR2 is SVGAGI in the germline V gene (reference sequence). V was shortened by 4 bases and J by 6 bases, with 5 bases between the two germline ends. This CDR3 has 11 residues. The CDR3 bases are TGTGCCAGCAGTTCCCGGGATACGCAGTATTTT. Encoded protein: CASSSRDTQYF.

The chain joins TRBV11-2 to TRBJ2-6, with D hard to call. The germline CDR1 and CDR2 sequences are SGHAT and FQNNGV. V was cut by 2 bases and J by 0 bases, with 11 bases left in between. CDR3 length: 17 amino acids. Written as DNA, the CDR3 is TGTGCCAGCAGCTTATTAGTCGGTAGCTCTGGGGCCAACGTCCTGACTTTC. Amino acid sequence: CASSLLVGSSGANVLTF.

Comment on this clone: The same CDR3 can be traced to other DNA sequences in this sample. The chain uses TRBV14 and TRBJ1-5; D not certain. The CDR3 runs 13 residues. Germline-derived CDR1 and CDR2 are SGHDN and FVKESK. Trimming removed 1 base from V and 4 bases from J, with 5 bases in between. The CDR3 reads CASSQGRNQPQHF. In DNA, the CDR3 is TGTGCCAGCAGCCAAGGACGGAATCAGCCCCAGCATTTT.

On this clone: Other nucleotide sequences from this sample produce the same CDR3. The chain uses TRBV7-9 and TRBJ2-3, with a possible D match to TRBD1 (5 bases). Trimming removed 5 bases at V and 3 bases at J, with 12 bases between. This CDR3 is 14 amino acids long. CDR1 SEHNR and CDR2 FQNEAQ come from the germline V gene (reference sequence). The CDR3 spells CASSTLAGTDTQYF. CDR3 DNA: TGTGCCAGCAGCACCTTGGCAGGGACAGATACGCAGTATTTT.

J is TRBJ1-4 and V is TRBV9; 7 bases are shared with TRBD1. CDR3 length: 15 amino acids. The ends lost 4 bases at V and 9 bases at J; junction bases unmatched: 12. Per the germline V gene, CDR1 is SGDLS and CDR2 is YYNGEE. The CDR3 spells CASSLGTVTSQKLFF. CDR3 coding DNA: TGTGCCAGCAGCCTAGGGACAGTAACGTCCCAAAAACTGTTTTTT.

This sequence joins TRBV28 and TRBJ1-2; D may be TRBD1 (5 bases). The CDR3 length is 12 residues. Trimming shortened V by 5 bases and J by 7 bases, and 11 bases separated the two germline ends. Germline lookup yields CDR1 MDHEN and CDR2 SYDVKM. The CDR3 sequence is CASSRLGGGYTF. CDR3 DNA sequence: TGTGCCAGCAGTCGACTCGGGGGTGGCTACACCTTC.

CDR3: CASSLATGYNEQFF. The CDR3 nucleotides read TGTGCCAGCAGCTTAGCGACGGGCTACAATGAGCAGTTCTTC. This chain joins TRBV7-9 and TRBJ2-1, with D unclear. The V gene's germline CDR1 is SEHNR and CDR2 FQNEAQ (reference sequence). This CDR3 region has 14 residues. V lost 0 bases and J lost 3, with 6 bases in between. Full variable domain (remainder filled in from reference TRBV7-9 and TRBJ2-1): DTGVSQNPRHKITKRGQNVTFRCDPISEHNRLYWYRQTLGQGPEFLTYFQNEAQLEKSRLLSDRFSAERPKGSFSTLEIQRTEQGDSAMYLCASSLATGYNEQFFGPGTRLTVL.

The CDR3 is CASSQDATGSNQPQHF. CDR3 sequence (DNA): TGCGCCAGCAGCCAAGATGCGACGGGTAGCAATCAGCCCCAGCATTTT. This chain connects TRBV4-1 to TRBJ1-5; no reliable D call. Germline V gene sequence: CDR1 MGHRA, CDR2 YSYEKL. The V gene lost 0 bases and the J gene lost 0 bases, with 9 bases spanning the gap. The CDR3 is made up of 16 amino acids.

This clone was seen a single time. The chain employs TRBV18 and TRBJ1-2, with 9 positions matching TRBD1. This CDR3 has 17 amino acids. V lost 3 bases, J lost 6 bases, and 14 bases stayed unmatched. In germline, CDR1 is KGHSH, CDR2 LQKENI. CDR3 nucleotides: TGTGCCAGCTCACCGACCGGGGACAGGGAAAGTTTAGATGGCTACACCTTC. As protein: CASSPTGDRESLDGYTF.

The rearrangement joins TRBV25-1 to TRBJ2-2; a weak D match, TRBD1 (6 bases). This CDR3 spans 15 amino acids. Germline assignment: CDR1 MGHDK and CDR2 SYGVNS. The germline V and J ends were trimmed by 6 bases and 2 bases, with 13 bases remaining between them. The CDR3 nucleotides are TGTGCCAGCAGGAGGGGGAGAGATAACACCGGGGAGCTGTTTTTT. Its translation: CASRRGRDNTGELFF.

The chain is built from TRBV7-6 and TRBJ2-3, with a possible D match to TRBD1 (6 bases). Germline V gene lookup returns CDR1 SGHVS and CDR2 FNYEAQ. The CDR3 sequence is 14 residues long. V was trimmed by 5 bases and J by 4 bases, leaving 13 bases between them. Here the CDR3 reads CASSKTGMPDTQYF. Here the CDR3 DNA reads TGTGCCAGCAGCAAGACAGGAATGCCAGATACGCAGTATTTT.

The gene calls are TRBV9 and TRBJ1-2; a weak D match, TRBD1 (5 bases). The length of the CDR3 is 14 residues. Germline V gene sequence: CDR1 SGDLS, CDR2 YYNGEE. V was pared by 3 bases and J by 6 bases, with 15 bases between. The CDR3 here is CASSAGRVHNGYTF. The CDR3 DNA reads as TGTGCCAGCAGCGCGGGCAGGGTGCACAATGGCTACACCTTC.

The V call is TRBV4-1, the J call TRBJ2-5; weak D call: TRBD1 (6 bases). With 3 bases removed from V and 2 bases from J, the gap between germline ends came to 13 bases. The length of the CDR3 is 15 residues. Germline loops: CDR1 MGHRA, CDR2 YSYEKL. The CDR3 is CASSQSGTQQETQYF. DNA of the CDR3: TGCGCCAGCAGCCAGTCCGGGACACAGCAAGAGACCCAGTACTTC.